This T cell receptor (beta chain) was identified during a study of T-cell reconstitution after alpha-beta-depleted transplantation in children. Findings and caveats of the study: Some patients owed their high day-60 TCRbeta diversity to surviving recipient T cells and thymic progenitors. Among T cells one year after transplant, newly produced cells accounted for most counts and diversity. About two months after transplant, alpha-beta T cells reportedly came from several hundred expanded graft clones.

The V segment lost 5 bases and the J segment 4 bases; nucleotides outside the gene matches: 6. CDR1 and CDR2 (germline): DFQATT, SNEGSKA (reference sequence). This CDR3 has 13 amino acids. This clonotype was detected many times. Antigen unknown. During its preparation, the TCRbeta library received unique molecular identifiers. TCRdb fed the PCR reads into MiXCR, producing one record per CDR3 protein. The profile shows over 100,000 distinct CDR3 sequences, under 7% of them singletons. The specimen was PBMCs, mostly from graft donor cells, collected 60 days after TCRalphabeta/CD19-depleted stem cell transplant. This chain connects TRBV20-1 to TRBJ2-7, with TRBD2 identical over 9 bases. The receptor was isolated from a female patient aged 2 to 10 who had a stem cell transplant for Fanconi anemia, so the T cells may come from the graft donor. In DNA form, the CDR3 reads TGCAGTGCTGTAGCGGGAGCAGGATACGAGCAGTACTTC. Protein product: CSAVAGAGYEQYF.